The 18 T cell receptor beta chains below come from one sample, sequenced in a study of Graves' ophthalmopathy and Graves' hyperthyroidism. RNA transcripts served as template for amplifying TCR beta CDR3 sequences. RT-PCR in the first round used HTBI primers; a second-round multiplex PCR followed. In TCRdb, the multiplex PCR reads were re-called with MiXCR into one record per CDR3 protein. Found here are more than 300,000 distinct CDR3 sequences, 15% of them singletons; the top ten hold approximately 7%. What was sequenced was peripheral blood. Receptor source: a woman between 18 and 29 years old with stable Graves' hyperthyroidism.

This clonotype has ten or more counts. The chain employs TRBV6-2 or TRBV6-3 and TRBJ2-5; 14 bases are a match to TRBD2. The CDR3 extends over 18 amino acids. Trimming at V came to 4 bases and at J to 2 bases, leaving 9 bases not matched to a gene. CDR1 MNHEY and CDR2 SVGEGT come from the germline V gene. The CDR3 is CASSSGTSGGVIQETQYF. In DNA, the CDR3 is TGTGCCAGCAGTTCTGGGACTAGCGGGGGAGTTATTCAAGAGACCCAGTACTTC.

There are a few counts of this clonotype. The chain couples TRBV20-1 to TRBJ2-5; TRBD2 agrees at 12 bases. Germline CDR1 and CDR2: DFQATT and SNEGSKA (reference sequence). The length of the CDR3 is 13 residues. J lost 6 bases, V lost 6 bases, and 5 bases had no gene match. The CDR3: CSAWTSGEKTQYF. The CDR3 region has the DNA TGCAGTGCCTGGACTAGCGGGGAAAAGACCCAGTACTTC.

This clonotype was counted at least ten times. The CDR3 DNA follows: TGTGCCACTACGTGGGGGGACAATCAGCCCCAGCATTTT. Its protein is CATTWGDNQPQHF. This rearrangement joins TRBV6-1 to TRBJ1-5; a weak D match, TRBD1 (5 bases). Trimming pared 10 bases from V and 3 bases from J, leaving 13 bases between. CDR3 length equals 13 residues. From germline, CDR1 is MNHNS and CDR2 SASEGT.

Ten or more counts support this clonotype. The V and J genes are TRBV24-1 and TRBJ1-1; TRBD1 agrees at 7 bases. The germline CDR1 and CDR2 sequences are KGHDR and SFDVKD. The CDR3 is made up of 13 amino acids. V trimming: 5 bases; J trimming: 1 base; junction bases outside the gene matches: 0. The CDR3 DNA reads TGTGCCACCAGTGGGACAGGGAACACTGAAGCTTTCTTT. Residues: CATSGTGNTEAFF.

This clonotype was detected only a few times. The V and J genes are TRBV19 and TRBJ1-1, with 9 bases that match TRBD1. The CDR3 totals 14 residues. Germline lookup yields CDR1 LNHDA and CDR2 SQIVND (reference sequence). The trim removed 10 bases at V and 1 base at J, leaving 7 bases unmatched. CDR3 amino acids: CATLPGQGNTEAFF. The DNA for the CDR3 is TGTGCCACCCTACCGGGACAGGGGAACACTGAAGCTTTCTTT. Full variable domain (rest looked up from reference TRBV19 and TRBJ1-1): DGGITQSPKYLFRKEGQNVTLSCEQNLNHDAMYWYRQDPGQGLRLIYYSQIVNDFQKGDIAEGYSVSREKKESFPLTVTSAQKNPTAFYLCATLPGQGNTEAFFGQGTRLTVV.

This clonotype occurred many times. The V gene is TRBV11-2, the J gene TRBJ1-1, with 7 bases fitting TRBD1. The CDR3 runs 14 residues. The germline V gene has CDR1 SGHAT and CDR2 FQNNGV. The junction had 5 bases not matched to a gene; V was cut back by 5 bases and J by 2 bases. CDR3 region: CASSAWDRNTEAFF. In DNA, the CDR3 is TGTGCCAGCAGCGCTTGGGACAGAAACACTGAAGCTTTCTTT.

This chain joins TRBV6-1 and TRBJ2-2, with D perhaps matching TRBD1 (5 bases). Germline CDR1 is MNHNS and CDR2 is SASEGT. There are 15 residues in the CDR3. V was pared by 6 bases and J by 1 base, with 12 bases between. The CDR3 sequence is CASRRTKGNTGELFF. CDR3 bases: TGTGCCAGCAGACGGACAAAAGGGAACACCGGGGAGCTGTTTTTT.

The chain joins TRBV6-2 or TRBV6-3 to TRBJ1-1; the D is unclear. The CDR3 length is 11 residues. Trimming took off 2 bases at V and 10 bases at J, with 8 bases between the two ends. Germline CDR1 and CDR2: MNHEY and SVGEGT. The CDR3 protein is CASSYGVRAFF. Here the CDR3 DNA reads TGTGCCAGCAGTTACGGAGTCCGAGCTTTCTTT.

Many counts were recorded for this clonotype. The chain employs TRBV19 and TRBJ1-1, with 7 bases aligning to TRBD1. The CDR3 extends over 13 amino acids. CDR1 is LNHDA, CDR2 SQIVND, per germline (reference sequence). After removal of 7 bases from V and 11 bases from J, the junction contained 13 bases not matched to a gene. The CDR3 DNA sequence: TGTGCCAGTATTGCCCAGGGGGTCTTTTCGGCTTTCTTT. Its translation is CASIAQGVFSAFF.

The V gene is TRBV7-8, the J gene TRBJ1-2, with TRBD1 matching 8 bases. V shed 2 bases and J 4 bases; nucleotides not matched to a gene: 6. This CDR3 spans 15 amino acids. Germline V CDR1 and CDR2: SGHVS, FQNEAQ. CDR3 coding DNA: TGTGCCAGCAGCTTACAGGGGGCTCGGGGCTATGGCTACACCTTC. Amino acid sequence: CASSLQGARGYGYTF.

The V call is TRBV11-2, the J call TRBJ2-5; 8 nucleotides align to TRBD1. The V gene end was trimmed by 0 bases and the J gene end by 5 bases; junction bases not matched to a gene: 8. CDR3 length: 16 residues. The germline V gene has CDR1 SGHAT and CDR2 FQNNGV. CDR3 DNA sequence: TGTGCCAGCAGCTTAGATGGGGGGCAGGGGGCTGAGACCCAGTACTTC. Protein: CASSLDGGQGAETQYF. Combining the CDR3 with reference TRBV11-2 and TRBJ2-5 gives the whole variable domain EAGVAQSPRYKIIEKRQSVAFWCNPISGHATLYWYQQILGQGPKLLIQFQNNGVVDDSQLPKDRFSAERLKGVDSTLKIQPAKLEDSAVYLCASSLDGGQGAETQYFGPGTRLLVL.

At least ten counts were recorded for this clonotype. The rearrangement uses TRBV5-4 and TRBJ2-5; D gene unclear. The germline V and J ends were trimmed by 0 bases and 5 bases, with 11 bases remaining between them. CDR3 size: 14 residues. Germline V lookup: CDR1 SGHNT, CDR2 YYREEE (reference sequence). CDR3 nucleotides: TGTGCCAGCAGCTTGGTCGGCCAGTGGGAGACCCAGTACTTC. Its translation is CASSLVGQWETQYF.

This clonotype was recorded at least ten times. The chain carries TRBV2 and TRBJ2-5; D is uncertain. The CDR3 has 12 residues. The V end was cut by 7 bases, the J end by 2 bases, with 8 bases between. CDR1 is SNHLY and CDR2 is FYNNEI in the germline V gene. Written as DNA, the CDR3 is TGTGCCAGCATAGGGTTACAAGAGACCCAGTACTTC. This codes for CASIGLQETQYF.

The sample holds many counts of this clonotype. The chain uses TRBV12-3 or TRBV12-4 and TRBJ2-7; 7 bases are a match to TRBD1. V shed 6 bases and J 2 bases; nucleotides not matched to a gene: 4. This CDR3 is built from 13 residues. The CDR3 is CASRGGVPYEQYF. The CDR3 DNA follows: TGTGCCAGCAGAGGGGGCGTACCCTACGAGCAGTACTTC.

This clonotype occurred many times. This sequence joins TRBV6-5 and TRBJ1-1; tentatively, D is TRBD1 (5 bases). Germline CDR1 reads MNHEY; CDR2 reads SVGAGI. V was cut by 0 bases and J by 0 bases, with 8 bases left in between. CDR3 size: 15 residues. CDR3 bases: TGTGCCAGCAGTTACTCCGGGACGGTGAACACTGAAGCTTTCTTT. It translates to CASSYSGTVNTEAFF.

On this clonotype itself: This may be a read error, as it is one base from a much larger clone. The chain carries TRBV6-1 and TRBJ2-5, with 11 bases fitting TRBD2. The CDR3 is 15 residues long. The germline V gene has CDR1 MNHNS and CDR2 SASEGT. The CDR3 protein is CASTQGTSGRETKYF. Written as DNA, the CDR3 is TGTGCCAGCACACAAGGGACTAGCGGTCGGGAGACCAAGTACTTC.

Note on this clonotype: One end of the junction varies from germline; a read error may be responsible. The chain is built from TRBV11-2 and TRBJ2-4, with D possibly being TRBD1 (5 bases). CDR3 length: 15 residues. Germline assignment: CDR1 SGHAT and CDR2 FQNNGV. The CDR3 DNA sequence: TGTGCCAGCAGCTTGGGGCTGGTAGCCAAAAACATTAAGTACTTC. Translated, it gives CASSLGLVAKNIKYF.

The table lists this clonotype with a few counts. This chain connects TRBV20-1 to TRBJ2-5; tentatively, D is TRBD1 (6 bases). The V end was cut by 0 bases, the J end by 3 bases, with 8 bases between. The CDR3 runs to 13 residues. CDR1 is DFQATT and CDR2 is SNEGSKA in the germline V gene (reference sequence). This CDR3 is CSARDRDKETQYF. The CDR3 DNA sequence: TGCAGTGCTAGAGATAGGGACAAAGAGACCCAGTACTTC.